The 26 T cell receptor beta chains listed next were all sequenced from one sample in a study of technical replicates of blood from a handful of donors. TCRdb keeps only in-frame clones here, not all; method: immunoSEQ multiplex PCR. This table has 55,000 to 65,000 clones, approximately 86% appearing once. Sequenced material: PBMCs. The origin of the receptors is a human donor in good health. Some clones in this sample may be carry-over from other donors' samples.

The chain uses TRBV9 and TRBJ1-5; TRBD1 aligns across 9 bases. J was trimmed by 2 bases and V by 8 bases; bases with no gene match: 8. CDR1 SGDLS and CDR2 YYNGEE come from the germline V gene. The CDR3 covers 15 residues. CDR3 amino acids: CASSWTGDGNQPQHF. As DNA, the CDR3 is TGTGCCAGTTCTTGGACAGGGGATGGCAATCAGCCCCAGCATTTT. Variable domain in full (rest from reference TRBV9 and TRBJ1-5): DSGVTQTPKHLITATGQRVTLRCSPRSGDLSVYWYQQSLDQGLQFLIQYYNGEERAKGNILERFSAQQFPDLHSELNLSSLELGDSALYFCASSWTGDGNQPQHFGDGTRLSIL.

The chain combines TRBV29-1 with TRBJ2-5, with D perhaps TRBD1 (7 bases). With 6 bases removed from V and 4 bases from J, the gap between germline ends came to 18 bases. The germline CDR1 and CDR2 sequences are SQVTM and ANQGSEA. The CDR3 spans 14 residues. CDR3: CSVQGGLLAETQYF. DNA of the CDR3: TGCAGCGTCCAGGGGGGACTCCTAGCAGAGACCCAGTACTTC. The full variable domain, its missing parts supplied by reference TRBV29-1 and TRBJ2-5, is SAVISQKPSRDICQRGTSLTIQCQVDSQVTMMFWYRQQPGQSLTLIATANQGSEATYESGFVIDKFPISRPNLTFSTLTVSNMSPEDSSIYLCSVQGGLLAETQYFGPGTRLLVL.

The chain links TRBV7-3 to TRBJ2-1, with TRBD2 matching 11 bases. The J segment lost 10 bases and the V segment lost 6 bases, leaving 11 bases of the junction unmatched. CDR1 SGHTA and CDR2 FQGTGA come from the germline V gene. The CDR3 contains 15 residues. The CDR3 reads CASSRTGTSGVEQFF. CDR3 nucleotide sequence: TGTGCCAGCAGTCGAACCGGGACTAGCGGAGTAGAGCAGTTCTTC.

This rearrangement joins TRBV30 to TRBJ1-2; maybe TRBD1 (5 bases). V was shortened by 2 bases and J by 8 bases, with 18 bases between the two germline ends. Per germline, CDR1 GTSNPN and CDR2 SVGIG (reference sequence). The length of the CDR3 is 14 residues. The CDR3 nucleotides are TGTGCCTGGAGTAAGGGGACCCCGGCGGGAGGCTACACCTTC. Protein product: CAWSKGTPAGGYTF.

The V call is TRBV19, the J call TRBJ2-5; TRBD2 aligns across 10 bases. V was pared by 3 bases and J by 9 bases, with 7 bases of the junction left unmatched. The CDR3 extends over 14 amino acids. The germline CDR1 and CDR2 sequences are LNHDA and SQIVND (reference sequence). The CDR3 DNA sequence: TGTGCCAGTAGTATTAGCGGGGGGCTTATAGCCCAGTACTTC. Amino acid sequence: CASSISGGLIAQYF.

The chain's CDR3 is CASSLDLAAPGEQYF. CDR3 DNA: TGTGCCAGCAGCTTAGATTTGGCAGCCCCGGGCGAGCAGTACTTC. The V and J genes are TRBV7-9 and TRBJ2-7; D not certain. The CDR3 consists of 15 residues. Germline V gene lookup returns CDR1 SEHNR and CDR2 FQNEAQ (reference sequence). V was pared by 1 base and J by 6 bases, with 16 bases between. Filled out from reference TRBV7-9 and TRBJ2-7, the complete variable domain reads DTGVSQNPRHKITKRGQNVTFRCDPISEHNRLYWYRQTLGQGPEFLTYFQNEAQLEKSRLLSDRFSAERPKGSFSTLEIQRTEQGDSAMYLCASSLDLAAPGEQYFGPGTRLTVT.

Here the CDR3 DNA reads TGTGCCACCAGCAGAGGGCGGTTTGGGAGCTCCTACAATGAGCAGTTCTTC. Its translation: CATSRGRFGSSYNEQFF. This chain joins TRBV15 and TRBJ2-1; maybe TRBD2 (5 bases). CDR1 is LNHNV, CDR2 YYDKDF, per germline (reference sequence). The V end lost 1 base, the J end lost 0 bases, and 13 bases lay between the germline ends. The CDR3 spans 17 residues.

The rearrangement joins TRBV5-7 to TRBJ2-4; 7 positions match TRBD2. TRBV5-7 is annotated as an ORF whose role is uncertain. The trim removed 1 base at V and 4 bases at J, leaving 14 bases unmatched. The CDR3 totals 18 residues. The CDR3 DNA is TGTGCCAGCAGCTTGTCAGGGAGATACAGCGGGGTAAAAAACATTCAGTACTTC. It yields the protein CASSLSGRYSGVKNIQYF.

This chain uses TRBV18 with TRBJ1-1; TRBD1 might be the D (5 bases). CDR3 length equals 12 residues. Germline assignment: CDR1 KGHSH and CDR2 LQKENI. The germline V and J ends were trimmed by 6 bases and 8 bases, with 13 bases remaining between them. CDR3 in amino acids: CASSRKGQEAFF. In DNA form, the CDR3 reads TGTGCCAGCTCCCGAAAGGGGCAGGAAGCTTTCTTT.

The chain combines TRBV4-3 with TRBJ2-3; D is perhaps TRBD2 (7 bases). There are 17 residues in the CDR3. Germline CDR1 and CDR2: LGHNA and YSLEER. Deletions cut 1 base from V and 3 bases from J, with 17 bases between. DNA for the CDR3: TGCGCCAGCAGCCAAGCGTGGCGGGGGCGGGTAACAGATACGCAGTATTTT. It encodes CASSQAWRGRVTDTQYF.

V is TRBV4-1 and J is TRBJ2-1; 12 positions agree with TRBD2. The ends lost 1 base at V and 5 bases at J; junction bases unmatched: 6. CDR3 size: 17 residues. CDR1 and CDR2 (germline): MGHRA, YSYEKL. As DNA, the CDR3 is TGCGCCAGCAGCCAAGTTCGAGGACTAGCGGGACACAATGAGCAGTTCTTC. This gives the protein CASSQVRGLAGHNEQFF.

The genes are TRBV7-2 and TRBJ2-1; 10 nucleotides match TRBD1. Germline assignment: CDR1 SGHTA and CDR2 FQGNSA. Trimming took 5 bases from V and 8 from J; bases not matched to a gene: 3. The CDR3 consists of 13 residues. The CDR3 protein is CASSRDRGDEQFF. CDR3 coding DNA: TGTGCCAGCAGCCGGGACAGGGGCGATGAGCAGTTCTTC.

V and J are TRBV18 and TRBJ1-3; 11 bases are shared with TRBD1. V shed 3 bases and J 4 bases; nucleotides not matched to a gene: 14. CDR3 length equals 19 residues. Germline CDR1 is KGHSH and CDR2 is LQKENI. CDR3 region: CASSPDPPGQGATGNTIYF. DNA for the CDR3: TGTGCCAGCTCACCGGACCCACCAGGACAGGGGGCGACCGGAAACACCATATATTTT. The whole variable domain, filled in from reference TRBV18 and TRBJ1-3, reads NAGVMQNPRHLVRRRGQEARLRCSPMKGHSHVYWYRQLPEEGLKFMVYLQKENIIDESGMPKERFSAEFPKEGPSILRIQQVVRGDSAAYFCASSPDPPGQGATGNTIYFGEGSWLTVV.

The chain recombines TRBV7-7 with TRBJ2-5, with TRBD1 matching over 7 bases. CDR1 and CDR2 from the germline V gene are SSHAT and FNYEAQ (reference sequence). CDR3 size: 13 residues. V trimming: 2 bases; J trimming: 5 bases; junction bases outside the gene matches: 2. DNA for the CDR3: TGTGCCAGCAGCTTAACAGGGGTGGAGACCCAGTACTTC. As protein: CASSLTGVETQYF.

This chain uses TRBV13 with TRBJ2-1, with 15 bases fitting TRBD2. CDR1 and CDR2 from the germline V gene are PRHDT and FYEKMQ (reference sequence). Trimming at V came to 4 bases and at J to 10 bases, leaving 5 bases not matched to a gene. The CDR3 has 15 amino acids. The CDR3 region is CASSSWTSGRGEQFF. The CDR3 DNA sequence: TGTGCCAGCAGCTCGTGGACTAGCGGGAGGGGGGAGCAGTTCTTC.

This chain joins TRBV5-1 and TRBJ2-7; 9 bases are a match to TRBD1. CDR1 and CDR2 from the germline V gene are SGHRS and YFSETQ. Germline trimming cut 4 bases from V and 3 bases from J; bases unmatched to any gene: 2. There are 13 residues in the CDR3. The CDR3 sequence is CASSTGQGYEQYF. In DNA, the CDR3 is TGCGCCAGCAGCACGGGACAGGGCTACGAGCAGTACTTC.

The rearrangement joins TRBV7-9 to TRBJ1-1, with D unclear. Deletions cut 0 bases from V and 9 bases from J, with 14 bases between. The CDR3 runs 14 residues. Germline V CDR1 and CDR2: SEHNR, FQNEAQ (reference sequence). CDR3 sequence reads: CASSLAREVTKAFF. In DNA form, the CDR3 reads TGTGCCAGCAGCTTAGCGCGGGAGGTAACTAAAGCTTTCTTT.

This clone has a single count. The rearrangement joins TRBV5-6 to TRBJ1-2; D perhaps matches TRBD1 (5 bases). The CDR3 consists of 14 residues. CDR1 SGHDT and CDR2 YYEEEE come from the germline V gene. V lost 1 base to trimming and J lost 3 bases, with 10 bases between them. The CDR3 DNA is TGTGCCAGCAGCTTGCCAGGGATAGACTATGGCTACACCTTC. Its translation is CASSLPGIDYGYTF.

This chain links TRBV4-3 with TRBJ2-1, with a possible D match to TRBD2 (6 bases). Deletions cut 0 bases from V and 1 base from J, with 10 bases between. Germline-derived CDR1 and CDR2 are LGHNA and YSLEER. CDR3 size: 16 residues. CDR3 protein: CASSQDWRESYNEQFF. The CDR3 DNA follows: TGCGCCAGCAGCCAAGATTGGAGGGAGTCCTACAATGAGCAGTTCTTC.

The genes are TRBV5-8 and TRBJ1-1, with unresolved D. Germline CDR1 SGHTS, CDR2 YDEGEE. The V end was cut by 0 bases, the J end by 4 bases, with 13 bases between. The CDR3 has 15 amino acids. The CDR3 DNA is TGTGCCAGCAGCTTGGAGTACTTGGTCGGCACTGAAGCTTTCTTT. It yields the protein CASSLEYLVGTEAFF. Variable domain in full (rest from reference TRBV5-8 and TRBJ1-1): EAGVTQSPTHLIKTRGQQATLRCSPISGHTSVYWYQQALGLGLQFLLWYDEGEERNRGNFPPRFSGRQFPNYSSELNVNALELEDSALYLCASSLEYLVGTEAFFGQGTRLTVV.

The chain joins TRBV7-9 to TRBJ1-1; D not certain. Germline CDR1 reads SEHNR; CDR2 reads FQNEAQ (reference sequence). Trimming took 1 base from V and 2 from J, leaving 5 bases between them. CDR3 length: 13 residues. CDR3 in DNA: TGTGCCAGCAGCTTAGGAACAAACACTGAAGCTTTCTTT. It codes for CASSLGTNTEAFF.

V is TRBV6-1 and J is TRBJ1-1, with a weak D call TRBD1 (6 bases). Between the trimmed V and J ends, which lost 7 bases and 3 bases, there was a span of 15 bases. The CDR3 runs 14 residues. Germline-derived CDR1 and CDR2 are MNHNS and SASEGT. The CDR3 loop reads CASTFRGRDTEAFF. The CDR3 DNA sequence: TGTGCCAGCACCTTCAGGGGAAGGGACACTGAAGCTTTCTTT.

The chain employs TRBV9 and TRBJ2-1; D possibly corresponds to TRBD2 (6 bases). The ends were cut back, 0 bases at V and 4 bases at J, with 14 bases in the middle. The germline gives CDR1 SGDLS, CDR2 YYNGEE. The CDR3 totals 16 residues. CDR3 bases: TGTGCCAGCAGCGTAGTTTCGGGGGTCACATACAATGAGCAGTTCTTC. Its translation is CASSVVSGVTYNEQFF. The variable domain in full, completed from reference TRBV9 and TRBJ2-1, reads DSGVTQTPKHLITATGQRVTLRCSPRSGDLSVYWYQQSLDQGLQFLIQYYNGEERAKGNILERFSAQQFPDLHSELNLSSLELGDSALYFCASSVVSGVTYNEQFFGPGTRLTVL.

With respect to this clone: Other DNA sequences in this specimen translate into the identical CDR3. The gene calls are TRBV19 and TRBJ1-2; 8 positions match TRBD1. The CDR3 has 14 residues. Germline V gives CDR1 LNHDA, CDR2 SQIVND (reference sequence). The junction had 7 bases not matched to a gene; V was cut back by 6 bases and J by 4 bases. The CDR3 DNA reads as TGTGCCAGTAGATCTACAGGGGGAGGCTATGGCTACACCTTC. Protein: CASRSTGGGYGYTF.

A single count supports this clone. CDR3 amino acids: CASSTPGQDLGAFF. As DNA, the CDR3 is TGTGCCAGCAGCACACCCGGACAGGACCTGGGAGCTTTCTTT. V and J are TRBV7-8 and TRBJ1-1, with 7 bases lining up with TRBD1. CDR1 and CDR2 from the germline V gene are SGHVS and FQNEAQ. With 5 bases clipped from V and 10 bases from J, the junction kept 13 bases outside the gene matches. This CDR3 is 14 amino acids long.

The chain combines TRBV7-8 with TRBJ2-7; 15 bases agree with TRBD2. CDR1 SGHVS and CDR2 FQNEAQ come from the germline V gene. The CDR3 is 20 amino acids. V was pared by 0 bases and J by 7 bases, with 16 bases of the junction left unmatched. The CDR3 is CASSLAWGVGLAGGPGEQYF. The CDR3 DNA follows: TGTGCCAGCAGCTTAGCGTGGGGAGTGGGACTAGCGGGGGGCCCTGGGGAGCAGTACTTC. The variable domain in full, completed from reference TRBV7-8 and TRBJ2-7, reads GAGVSQSPRYKVAKRGQDVALRCDPISGHVSLFWYQQALGQGPEFLTYFQNEAQLDKSGLPSDRFFAERPEGSVSTLKIQRTQQEDSAVYLCASSLAWGVGLAGGPGEQYFGPGTRLTVT.